A selection of T cell receptor beta chains follows, all from one sample in a study of T cell responses to AZD1222 COVID-19 vaccine. This table comes from immunoSEQ multiplex PCR, and its TCRdb copy is limited to in-frame clones, with some not included. The data contain about 130,000 clones, roughly 88% of them singletons. Sequenced here: peripheral blood, sampled on day 0 of AZD1222 vaccination. These receptor sequences come from an adult in good health. The CDR3 runs from the conserved cysteine through the conserved F or W. Each record gives: V gene, D gene, CDR3 protein. D genes are given only for firm matches.

V: TRBV18
D: .
CDR3: CASSPPVTMGYTF

V: TRBV15
D: TRBD1
CDR3: CATSSYRGEQFF

V: TRBV2
D: TRBD1
CDR3: CASSSGTGRMISQPQHF

V: TRBV29-1
D: TRBD2
CDR3: CSVDPGAGVNEQFF

V: TRBV3-1/TRBV3-2
D: .
CDR3: CASSPGALGPGAFF

V: TRBV6-5
D: .
CDR3: CASTLLGTNEKLFF

V: TRBV28
D: .
CDR3: CASSAAGEYGNTIYF

V: TRBV28
D: .
CDR3: CASTNSPGRVYEQFF

V: TRBV3-1/TRBV3-2
D: TRBD1
CDR3: CASRPQTDRRRNTGELFF

V: TRBV6-5
D: TRBD1
CDR3: CASSLQGSSYNSPLHF

V: TRBV10-1
D: TRBD2
CDR3: CASGPQRGTNEQFF

V: TRBV10-2
D: TRBD2
CDR3: CASTEGGTSSYEQYF

V: TRBV14
D: .
CDR3: CASSQGFFSNSPLHF

V: TRBV19
D: TRBD2
CDR3: CASSKIAGATDTQYF

V: TRBV10-3
D: .
CDR3: CAISEGLSDSPLHF

V: TRBV7-8
D: TRBD2
CDR3: CASSPRTSGRLETQYF

V: TRBV5-6
D: .
CDR3: CASSLAGRGAYEQYF

V: TRBV2
D: .
CDR3: CATGRRPQEGYTF

V: TRBV2
D: .
CDR3: CASSEARHLYGYTF

V: TRBV25-1
D: TRBD1
CDR3: CASTRTGVAFF

V: TRBV5-8
D: TRBD1
CDR3: CASSLSDRAKNEQFF

V: TRBV21-1
D: .
CDR3: CATRCKVNYGYTF